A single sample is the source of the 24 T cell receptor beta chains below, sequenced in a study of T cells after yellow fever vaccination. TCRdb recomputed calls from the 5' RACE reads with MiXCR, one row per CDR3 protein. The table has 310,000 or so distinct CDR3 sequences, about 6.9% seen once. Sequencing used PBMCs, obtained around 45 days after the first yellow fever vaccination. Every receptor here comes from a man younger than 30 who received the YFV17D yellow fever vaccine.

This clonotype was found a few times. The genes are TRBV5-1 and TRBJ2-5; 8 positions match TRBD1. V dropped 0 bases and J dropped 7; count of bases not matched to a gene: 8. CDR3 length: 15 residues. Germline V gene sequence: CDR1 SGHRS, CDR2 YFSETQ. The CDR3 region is CASSLGQGALGTQYF. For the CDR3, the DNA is TGCGCCAGCAGCTTGGGGCAGGGGGCACTCGGGACCCAGTACTTC.

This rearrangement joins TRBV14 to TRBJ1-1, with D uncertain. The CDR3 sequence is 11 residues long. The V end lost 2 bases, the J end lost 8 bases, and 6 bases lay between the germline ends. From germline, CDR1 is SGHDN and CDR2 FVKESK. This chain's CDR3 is CASSQWLEAFF. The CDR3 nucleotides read TGTGCCAGCAGCCAATGGCTAGAAGCTTTCTTT.

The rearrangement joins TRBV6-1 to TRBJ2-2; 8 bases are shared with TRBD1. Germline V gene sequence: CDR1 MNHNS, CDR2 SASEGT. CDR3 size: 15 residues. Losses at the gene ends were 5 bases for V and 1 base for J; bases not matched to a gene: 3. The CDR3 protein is CASSTGQGNTGELFF. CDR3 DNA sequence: TGTGCCAGCAGTACAGGACAGGGGAACACCGGGGAGCTGTTTTTT.

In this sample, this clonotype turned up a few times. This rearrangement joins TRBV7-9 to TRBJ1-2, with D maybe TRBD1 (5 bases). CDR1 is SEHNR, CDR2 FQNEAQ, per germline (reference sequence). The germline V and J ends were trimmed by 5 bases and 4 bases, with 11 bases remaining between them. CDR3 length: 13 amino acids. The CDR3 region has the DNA TGTGCCAGCAGCCGGGACGGAAGCTATGGCTACACCTTC. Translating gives CASSRDGSYGYTF.

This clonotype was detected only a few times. The CDR3 spells CASSPWAGGTTDTQYF. The CDR3 DNA follows: TGTGCCAGCAGCCCATGGGCGGGGGGGACCACAGATACGCAGTATTTT. The gene calls are TRBV7-2 and TRBJ2-3; 9 bases map to TRBD2. The CDR3 is 16 amino acids. V was pared by 5 bases and J by 2 bases, with 8 bases of the junction left unmatched. Germline CDR1 SGHTA, CDR2 FQGNSA.

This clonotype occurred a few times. The CDR3 DNA reads as TGCGCCAGCAGCTCCTGGGGGGGCAACTATGGCTACACCTTC. Protein product: CASSSWGGNYGYTF. The rearrangement uses TRBV5-1 and TRBJ1-2, with D tentatively TRBD1 (6 bases). V lost 3 bases, J lost 2 bases, and 11 bases lay in between. There are 14 residues in the CDR3. Germline loops: CDR1 SGHRS, CDR2 YFSETQ.

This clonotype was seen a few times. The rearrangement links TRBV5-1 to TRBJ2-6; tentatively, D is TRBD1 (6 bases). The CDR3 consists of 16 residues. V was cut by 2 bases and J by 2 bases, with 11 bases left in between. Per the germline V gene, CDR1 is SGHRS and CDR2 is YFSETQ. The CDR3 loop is CASSLQGYAGANVLTF. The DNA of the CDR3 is TGCGCCAGCAGCTTACAGGGCTATGCTGGGGCCAACGTCCTGACTTTC.

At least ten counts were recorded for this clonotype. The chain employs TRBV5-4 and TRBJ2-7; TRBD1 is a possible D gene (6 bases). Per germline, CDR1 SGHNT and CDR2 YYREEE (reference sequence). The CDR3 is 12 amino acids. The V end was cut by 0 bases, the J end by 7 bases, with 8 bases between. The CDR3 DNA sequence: TGTGCCAGCAGCTTGGAGGGGGTAGAGCAGTACGTC. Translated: CASSLEGVEQYV.

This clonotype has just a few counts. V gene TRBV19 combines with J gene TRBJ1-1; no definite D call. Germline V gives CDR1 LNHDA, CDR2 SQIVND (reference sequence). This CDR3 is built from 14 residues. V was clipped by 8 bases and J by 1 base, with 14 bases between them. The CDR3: CASCRYAENTEAFF. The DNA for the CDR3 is TGTGCCAGTTGTAGGTACGCGGAGAACACTGAAGCTTTCTTT. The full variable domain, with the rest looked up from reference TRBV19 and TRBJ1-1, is DGGITQSPKYLFRKEGQNVTLSCEQNLNHDAMYWYRQDPGQGLRLIYYSQIVNDFQKGDIAEGYSVSREKKESFPLTVTSAQKNPTAFYLCASCRYAENTEAFFGQGTRLTVV.

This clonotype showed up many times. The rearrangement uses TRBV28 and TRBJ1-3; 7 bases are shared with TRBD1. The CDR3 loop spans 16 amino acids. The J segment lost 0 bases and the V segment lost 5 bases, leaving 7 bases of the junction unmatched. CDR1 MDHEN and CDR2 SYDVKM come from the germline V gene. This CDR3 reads CASSPGQVPSGNTIYF. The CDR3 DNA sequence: TGTGCCAGCAGTCCCGGACAGGTCCCCTCTGGAAACACCATATATTTT.

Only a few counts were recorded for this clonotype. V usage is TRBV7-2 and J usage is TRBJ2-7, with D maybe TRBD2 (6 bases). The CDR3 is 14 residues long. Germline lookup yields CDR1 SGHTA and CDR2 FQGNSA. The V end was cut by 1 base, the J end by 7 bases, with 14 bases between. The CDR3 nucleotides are TGTGCCAGCAGCTTAGTAGTTGGGGGGAATGAGCAGTACTTC. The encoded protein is CASSLVVGGNEQYF. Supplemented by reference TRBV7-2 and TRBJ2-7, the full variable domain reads GAGVSQSPSNKVTEKGKDVELRCDPISGHTALYWYRQSLGQGLEFLIYFQGNSAPDKSGLPSDRFSAERTGGSVSTLTIQRTQQEDSAVYLCASSLVVGGNEQYFGPGTRLTVT.

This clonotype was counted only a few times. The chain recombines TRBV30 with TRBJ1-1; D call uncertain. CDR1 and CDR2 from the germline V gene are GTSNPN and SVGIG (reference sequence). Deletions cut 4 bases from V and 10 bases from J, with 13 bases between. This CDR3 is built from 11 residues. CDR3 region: CAWTKEMSAFF. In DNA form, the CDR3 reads TGTGCCTGGACTAAAGAAATGTCAGCTTTCTTT.

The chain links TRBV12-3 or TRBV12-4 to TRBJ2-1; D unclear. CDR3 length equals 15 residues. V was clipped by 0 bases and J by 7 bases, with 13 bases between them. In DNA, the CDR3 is TGTGCCAGCAGTTTAGCGGTCGGGCCGTATAATGAGCAGTTCTTC. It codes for CASSLAVGPYNEQFF.

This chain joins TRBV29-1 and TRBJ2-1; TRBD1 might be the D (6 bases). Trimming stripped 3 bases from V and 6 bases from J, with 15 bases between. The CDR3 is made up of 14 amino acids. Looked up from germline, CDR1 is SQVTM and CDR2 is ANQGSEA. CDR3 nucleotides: TGCAGCGTTGAGGGTCGCAGGGGAATCAATGAGCAGTTCTTC. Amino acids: CSVEGRRGINEQFF.

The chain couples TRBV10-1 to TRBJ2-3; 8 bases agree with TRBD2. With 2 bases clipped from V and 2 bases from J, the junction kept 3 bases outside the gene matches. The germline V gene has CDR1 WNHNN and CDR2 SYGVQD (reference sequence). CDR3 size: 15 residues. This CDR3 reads CASSEVAGNTDTQYF. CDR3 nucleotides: TGCGCCAGCAGTGAGGTAGCGGGGAACACAGATACGCAGTATTTT.

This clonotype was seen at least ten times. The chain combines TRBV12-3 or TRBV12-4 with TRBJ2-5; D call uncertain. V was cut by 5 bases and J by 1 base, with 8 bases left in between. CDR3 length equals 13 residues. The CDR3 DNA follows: TGTGCCAGCAGTGCCCAGATCCAAGAGACCCAGTACTTC. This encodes CASSAQIQETQYF.

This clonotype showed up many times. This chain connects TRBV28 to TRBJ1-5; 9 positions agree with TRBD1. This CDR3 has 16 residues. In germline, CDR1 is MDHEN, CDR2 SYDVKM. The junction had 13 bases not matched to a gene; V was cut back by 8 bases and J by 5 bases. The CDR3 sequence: CASQDRGDRAYQPQHF. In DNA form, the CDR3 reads TGTGCCAGCCAAGACCGCGGGGACAGGGCGTATCAGCCCCAGCATTTT.

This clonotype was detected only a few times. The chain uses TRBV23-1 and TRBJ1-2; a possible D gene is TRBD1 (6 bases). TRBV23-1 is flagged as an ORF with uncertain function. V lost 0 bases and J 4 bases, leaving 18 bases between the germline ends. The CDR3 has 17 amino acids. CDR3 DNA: TGCGCCAGCAGTCAATCGGGGCCGGAGGACAGCCTCTATGGCTACACCTTC. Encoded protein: CASSQSGPEDSLYGYTF.

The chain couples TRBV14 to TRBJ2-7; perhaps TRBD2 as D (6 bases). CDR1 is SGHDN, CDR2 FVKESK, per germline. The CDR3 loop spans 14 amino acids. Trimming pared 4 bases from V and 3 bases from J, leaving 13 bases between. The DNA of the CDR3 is TGTGCCAGCAGCCGGGGGACTGGGGGCTACGAGCAGTACGTC. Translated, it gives CASSRGTGGYEQYV.

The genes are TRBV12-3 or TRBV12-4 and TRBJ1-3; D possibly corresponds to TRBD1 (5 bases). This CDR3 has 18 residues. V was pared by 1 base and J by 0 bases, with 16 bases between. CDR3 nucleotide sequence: TGTGCCAGCAGTTTAGGGGCTCGACAGCTTGCCTCTGGAAACACCATATATTTT. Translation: CASSLGARQLASGNTIYF.

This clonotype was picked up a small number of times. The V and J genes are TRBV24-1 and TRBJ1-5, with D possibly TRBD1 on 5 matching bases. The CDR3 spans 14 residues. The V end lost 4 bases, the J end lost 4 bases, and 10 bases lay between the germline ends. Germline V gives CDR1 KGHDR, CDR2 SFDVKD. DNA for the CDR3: TGTGCCACCAGTGAACCGACAGTTAATCAGCCCCAGCATTTT. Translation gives CATSEPTVNQPQHF.

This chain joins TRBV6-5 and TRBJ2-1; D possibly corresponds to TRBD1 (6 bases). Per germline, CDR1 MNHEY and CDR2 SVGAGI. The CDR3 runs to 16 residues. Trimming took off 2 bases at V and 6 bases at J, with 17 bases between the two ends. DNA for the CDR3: TGTGCCAGCAGTTACGGTACGGGGACATCGGCCAATGAGCAGTTCTTC. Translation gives CASSYGTGTSANEQFF.

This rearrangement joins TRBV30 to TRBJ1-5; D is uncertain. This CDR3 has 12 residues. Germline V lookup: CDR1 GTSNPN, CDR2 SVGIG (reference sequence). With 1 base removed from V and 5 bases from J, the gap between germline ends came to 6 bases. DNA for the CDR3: TGTGCCTGGAGTGGGAGGGATCAGCCCCAGCATTTT. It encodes CAWSGRDQPQHF.

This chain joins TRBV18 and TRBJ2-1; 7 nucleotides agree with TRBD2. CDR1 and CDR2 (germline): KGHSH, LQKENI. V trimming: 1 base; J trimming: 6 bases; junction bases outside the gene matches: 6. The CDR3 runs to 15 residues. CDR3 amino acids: CASSPLVSGGNEQFF. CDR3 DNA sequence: TGTGCCAGCTCACCACTCGTATCGGGGGGCAATGAGCAGTTCTTC. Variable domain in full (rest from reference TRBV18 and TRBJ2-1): NAGVMQNPRHLVRRRGQEARLRCSPMKGHSHVYWYRQLPEEGLKFMVYLQKENIIDESGMPKERFSAEFPKEGPSILRIQQVVRGDSAAYFCASSPLVSGGNEQFFGPGTRLTVL.